The 25 T cell receptor beta chains reported below all come from one sample, sequenced in a study of blood T cell repertoires in COVID-19. Sequencing was performed with immunoSEQ multiplex PCR; in TCRdb, only in-frame clones are kept and a portion is missing. The data show about 270,000 clones, approximately 90% seen once. Source material: PBMCs or T cells enriched from blood (not recorded which). The source of these receptors is a woman aged 18-30 years who had recovered from COVID-19.

The table lists this clone with a count of one. Other nucleotide sequences from this sample produce the same CDR3. The V call is TRBV28, the J call TRBJ1-2; 7 nucleotides align to TRBD1. There are 12 residues in the CDR3. Germline loops: CDR1 MDHEN, CDR2 SYDVKM. With 7 bases clipped from V and 4 bases from J, the junction kept 3 bases outside the gene matches. CDR3 in DNA: TGTGCCAGCATGACAGGGTCCTATGGCTACACCTTC. This encodes CASMTGSYGYTF.

The chain joins TRBV24-1 to TRBJ2-7; 9 positions match TRBD1. This CDR3 has 14 amino acids. The germline gives CDR1 KGHDR, CDR2 SFDVKD. Trimming removed 3 bases from V and 5 bases from J; junction bases left unmatched: 4. This chain's CDR3 is CATSDPYRGHEQYF. The CDR3 DNA is TGTGCCACCAGTGATCCCTACAGGGGGCACGAGCAGTACTTC.

V usage is TRBV28 and J usage is TRBJ2-7, with 10 positions matching TRBD1. The length of the CDR3 is 16 residues. Germline V lookup: CDR1 MDHEN, CDR2 SYDVKM. V was clipped by 1 base and J by 3 bases; unmatched bases: 6. The chain's CDR3 is CASSLLSGTGVYEQYF. As DNA, the CDR3 is TGTGCCAGCAGTTTATTAAGCGGGACAGGGGTCTACGAGCAGTACTTC.

CDR3 in DNA: TGTGCCAGCAGCCAAGTAATACGGGAGACCCAGTACTTC. It encodes CASSQVIRETQYF. The chain recombines TRBV14 with TRBJ2-5; D unresolved. V shed 1 base and J shed 5 bases, with 8 bases lying between them. There are 13 residues in the CDR3. CDR1 is SGHDN, CDR2 FVKESK, per germline.

This clone was detected only once. The V call is TRBV27, the J call TRBJ1-2, with D tentatively TRBD1 (5 bases). The ends were cut back, 3 bases at V and 3 bases at J, with 8 bases in the middle. This CDR3 is built from 13 residues. Per germline, CDR1 MNHEY and CDR2 SMNVEV (reference sequence). In nucleotides, the CDR3 is TGTGCCAGCAGTTTCGGGGGGGACTATGGCTACACCTTC. This gives the protein CASSFGGDYGYTF.

The CDR3 reads CASSQESYSYEQYF. CDR3 in DNA: TGCGCCAGCAGCCAAGAGAGCTACTCCTACGAGCAGTACTTC. This rearrangement joins TRBV4-1 to TRBJ2-7; D ambiguous. Germline-derived CDR1 and CDR2 are MGHRA and YSYEKL. The CDR3 has 14 amino acids. V lost 0 bases to trimming and J lost 0 bases, with 6 bases between them.

This clone was seen only once. This chain links TRBV18 with TRBJ2-5; D not resolved. The V gene's germline CDR1 is KGHSH and CDR2 LQKENI. The ends were cut back, 3 bases at V and 5 bases at J, with 16 bases in the middle. This CDR3 comprises 15 residues. CDR3 DNA: TGTGCCAGCTCACCCCCCGTTGGAGCGTACGAGACCCAGTACTTC. Protein sequence: CASSPPVGAYETQYF.

CDR3 in amino acids: CASSAQPTGQEAFF. The DNA of the CDR3 is TGTGCCAGCAGCGCTCAACCAACGGGACAAGAAGCTTTCTTT. V gene TRBV9 combines with J gene TRBJ1-1; perhaps TRBD1 as D (6 bases). V lost 3 bases and J lost 8, with 17 bases in between. CDR3 length: 14 amino acids. Germline assignment: CDR1 SGDLS and CDR2 YYNGEE.

The CDR3 sequence: CASSQYPGQSSYEQYF. For the CDR3, the DNA is TGTGCCAGCAGCCAATACCCGGGACAGAGCTCCTACGAGCAGTACTTC. The chain links TRBV14 to TRBJ2-7, with 7 bases fitting TRBD1. The trim removed 2 bases at V and 0 bases at J, leaving 7 bases unmatched. The CDR3 is made up of 16 amino acids. CDR1 and CDR2 from the germline V gene are SGHDN and FVKESK.

This clone was seen a single time. The CDR3 nucleotides are TGTGCCAGTATTGGAGCAGGGTCCCACTATGGCTACACCTTC. This codes for CASIGAGSHYGYTF. The V call is TRBV19, the J call TRBJ1-2; tentatively, D is TRBD1 (5 bases). Germline lookup yields CDR1 LNHDA and CDR2 SQIVND (reference sequence). Trimming shortened V by 7 bases and J by 3 bases, and 15 bases separated the two germline ends. This CDR3 region has 14 residues.

The genes are TRBV3-1 (or the pseudogene TRBV3-2) and TRBJ2-5; unclear D gene. Trimming left V 3 bases short and J 5 bases short, with 13 bases between. Germline assignment: CDR1 LGHDT and CDR2 YNNKEL (reference sequence). The CDR3 is made up of 14 amino acids. The CDR3 bases are TGTGCCAGCAGCCACACGGATGGAGATGAGACCCAGTACTTC. Residues: CASSHTDGDETQYF.

CDR3 nucleotide sequence: TGTGCCTGGAGTCTCGGTTCTGGAAACACCATATATTTT. It specifies CAWSLGSGNTIYF. The J gene is TRBJ1-3, the V gene TRBV30; D is undetermined. Germline V CDR1 and CDR2: GTSNPN, SVGIG (reference sequence). The CDR3 contains 13 residues. The V end lost 2 bases, the J end lost 1 base, and 6 bases lay between the germline ends.

The V call is TRBV6-5, the J call TRBJ1-2, with 9 bases aligning to TRBD1. The V segment lost 6 bases and the J segment 2 bases; nucleotides outside the gene matches: 7. Germline CDR1 reads MNHEY; CDR2 reads SVGAGI. The CDR3 is 15 residues long. This chain's CDR3 is CASSRQGQGNYGYTF. The CDR3 bases are TGTGCCAGCAGCCGTCAGGGACAGGGAAACTATGGCTACACCTTC.

The chain joins TRBV2 to TRBJ2-1; 13 bases agree with TRBD2. The CDR3 totals 17 residues. Germline V lookup: CDR1 SNHLY, CDR2 FYNNEI. The V and J ends lost 4 bases and 4 bases, in that order; junction bases with no gene match: 7. CDR3 DNA sequence: TGTGCCAGCAGTGGACTAGCGGGGGGCTTTCAATACAATGAGCAGTTCTTC. Residues: CASSGLAGGFQYNEQFF.

The J gene is TRBJ1-2, the V gene TRBV5-4; TRBD1 matches 7 bases. This CDR3 comprises 15 residues. The junction had 8 bases not matched to a gene; V was cut back by 0 bases and J by 6 bases. Per germline, CDR1 SGHNT and CDR2 YYREEE (reference sequence). The CDR3 DNA is TGTGCCAGCAGCTTGGCCTTAAGGGGGCGGAATGGCTACACCTTC. As protein: CASSLALRGRNGYTF.

This clone was seen a single time. The chain joins TRBV5-4 to TRBJ1-1; no reliable D call. The CDR3 length is 13 residues. Germline lookup yields CDR1 SGHNT and CDR2 YYREEE (reference sequence). The V end lost 0 bases, the J end lost 1 base, and 4 bases lay between the germline ends. DNA of the CDR3: TGTGCCAGCAGCTTGGAACAGAACACTGAAGCTTTCTTT. As protein: CASSLEQNTEAFF.

The chain carries TRBV5-5 and TRBJ1-1, with 7 positions matching TRBD1. Germline CDR1 SGHKS, CDR2 YYEKEE (reference sequence). V lost 2 bases and J lost 2; bases outside the gene matches: 9. CDR3 length: 16 amino acids. This chain's CDR3 is CASSLYRTGRNTEAFF. In DNA, the CDR3 is TGTGCCAGCAGCTTATATCGGACAGGACGCAACACTGAAGCTTTCTTT.

The chain recombines TRBV7-2 with TRBJ1-1; 7 positions match TRBD1. The germline V gene has CDR1 SGHTA and CDR2 FQGNSA. The J segment lost 0 bases and the V segment lost 5 bases, leaving 6 bases of the junction unmatched. The CDR3 spans 15 residues. This chain's CDR3 is CASSLGGGMNTEAFF. The CDR3 DNA reads TGTGCCAGCAGCCTAGGGGGCGGGATGAACACTGAAGCTTTCTTT.

This clone has a single count. In the same sample, other DNA sequences code for this CDR3. V usage is TRBV9 and J usage is TRBJ1-5, with 10 bases that match TRBD1. The CDR3 spans 14 residues. The germline V gene encodes CDR1 SGDLS and CDR2 YYNGEE. The trim removed 2 bases at V and 4 bases at J, leaving 0 bases unmatched. The CDR3: CASSVGQGNQPQHF. CDR3 in DNA: TGTGCCAGCAGCGTGGGACAGGGGAATCAGCCCCAGCATTTT.

This clone was seen more than once but under ten times. V is TRBV7-2 and J is TRBJ2-1; D might be TRBD1 (6 bases). The CDR3 spans 15 residues. V was shortened by 1 base and J by 4 bases, with 11 bases between the two germline ends. CDR1 is SGHTA and CDR2 is FQGNSA in the germline V gene. The CDR3 spells CASSLEGTSYNEQFF. CDR3 DNA: TGTGCCAGCAGCTTAGAGGGGACATCTTACAATGAGCAGTTCTTC.

This chain connects TRBV14 to TRBJ1-1, with D possibly TRBD1 on 5 matching bases. The V gene lost 3 bases and the J gene lost 6 bases, with 14 bases spanning the gap. Looked up from germline, CDR1 is SGHDN and CDR2 is FVKESK. The CDR3 sequence is 14 residues long. As DNA, the CDR3 is TGTGCCAGCAGCCATAGTTGGGGCGGCGCTGAAGCTTTCTTT. Translation gives CASSHSWGGAEAFF. The variable domain in full, completed from reference TRBV14 and TRBJ1-1, reads EAGVTQFPSHSVIEKGQTVTLRCDPISGHDNLYWYRRVMGKEIKFLLHFVKESKQDESGMPNNRFLAERTGGTYSTLKVQPAELEDSGVYFCASSHSWGGAEAFFGQGTRLTVV.

The CDR3 sequence is CASRTAGGFNEQFF. CDR3 DNA sequence: TGTGCCAGTAGAACAGCGGGGGGGTTCAATGAGCAGTTCTTC. The V and J genes are TRBV19 and TRBJ2-1; 10 positions match TRBD2. The CDR3 runs to 14 residues. Trimming at V came to 6 bases and at J to 6 bases, leaving 5 bases not matched to a gene. From germline, CDR1 is LNHDA and CDR2 SQIVND (reference sequence).

CDR3 in amino acids: CASSPGANTEAFF. As DNA, the CDR3 is TGTGCCAGCAGCCCAGGGGCGAACACTGAAGCTTTCTTT. V usage is TRBV5-5 and J usage is TRBJ1-1, with a weak D call TRBD1 (6 bases). The CDR3 length is 13 residues. Trimming left V 4 bases short and J 1 base short, with 8 bases between. Germline V lookup: CDR1 SGHKS, CDR2 YYEKEE (reference sequence).

The gene calls are TRBV4-1 and TRBJ1-1, with TRBD1 as a possible D gene (6 bases). Trimming pared 2 bases from V and 1 base from J, leaving 14 bases between. The CDR3 runs to 16 residues. CDR1 is MGHRA, CDR2 YSYEKL, per germline. CDR3 sequence: CASSQYWDTQNTEAFF. In DNA form, the CDR3 reads TGCGCCAGCAGCCAATACTGGGACACTCAGAACACTGAAGCTTTCTTT.

V is TRBV5-6 and J is TRBJ1-2, with D uncertain. Trimming shortened V by 3 bases and J by 8 bases, and 17 bases separated the two germline ends. The CDR3 sequence is 14 residues long. Looked up from germline, CDR1 is SGHDT and CDR2 is YYEEEE. DNA of the CDR3: TGTGCCAGCAGCTCTATTGGGAGGCCTGAAGGCTACACCTTC. The encoded protein is CASSSIGRPEGYTF.